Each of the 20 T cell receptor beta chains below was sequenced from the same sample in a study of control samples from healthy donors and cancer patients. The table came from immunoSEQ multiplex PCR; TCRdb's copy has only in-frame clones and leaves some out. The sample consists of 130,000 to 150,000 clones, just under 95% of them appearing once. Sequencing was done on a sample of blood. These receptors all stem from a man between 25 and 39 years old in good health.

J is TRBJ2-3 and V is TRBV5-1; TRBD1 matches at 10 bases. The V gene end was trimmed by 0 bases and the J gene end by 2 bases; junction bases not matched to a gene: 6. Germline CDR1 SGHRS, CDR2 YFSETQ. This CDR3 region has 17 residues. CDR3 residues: CASSLGPGTGVTDTQYF. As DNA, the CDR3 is TGCGCCAGCAGCTTGGGACCAGGGACAGGGGTCACAGATACGCAGTATTTT.

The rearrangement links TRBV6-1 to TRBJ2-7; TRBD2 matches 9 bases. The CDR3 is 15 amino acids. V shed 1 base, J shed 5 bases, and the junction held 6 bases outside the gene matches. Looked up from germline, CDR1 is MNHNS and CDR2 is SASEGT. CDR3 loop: CASSEVWAGGDEQYF. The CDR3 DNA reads TGTGCCAGCAGTGAAGTTTGGGCGGGAGGGGACGAGCAGTACTTC.

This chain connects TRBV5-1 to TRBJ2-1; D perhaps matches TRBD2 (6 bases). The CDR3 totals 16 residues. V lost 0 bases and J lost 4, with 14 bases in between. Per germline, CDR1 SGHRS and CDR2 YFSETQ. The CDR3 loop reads CASSLDVAGTYNEQFF. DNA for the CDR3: TGCGCCAGCAGCTTGGACGTGGCGGGAACATACAATGAGCAGTTCTTC.

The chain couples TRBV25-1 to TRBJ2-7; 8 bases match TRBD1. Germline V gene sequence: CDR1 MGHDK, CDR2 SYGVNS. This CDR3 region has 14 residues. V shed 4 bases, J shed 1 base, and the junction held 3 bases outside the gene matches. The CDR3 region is CASSAGTGSYEQYF. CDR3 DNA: TGTGCCAGCAGTGCCGGGACAGGTTCCTACGAGCAGTACTTC.

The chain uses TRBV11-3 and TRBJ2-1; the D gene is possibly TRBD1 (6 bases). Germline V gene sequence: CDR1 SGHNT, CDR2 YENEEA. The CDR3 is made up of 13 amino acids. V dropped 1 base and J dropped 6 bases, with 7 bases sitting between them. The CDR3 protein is CASSLGRGNEQFF. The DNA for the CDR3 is TGTGCCAGCAGCTTAGGCAGGGGCAATGAGCAGTTCTTC.

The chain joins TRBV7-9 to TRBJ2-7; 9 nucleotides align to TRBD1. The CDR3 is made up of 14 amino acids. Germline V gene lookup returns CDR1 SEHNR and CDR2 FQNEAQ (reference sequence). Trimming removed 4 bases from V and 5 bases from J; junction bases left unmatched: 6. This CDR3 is CASSSRTGVDEQYF. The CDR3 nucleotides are TGTGCCAGCAGCTCAAGGACAGGGGTGGACGAGCAGTACTTC.

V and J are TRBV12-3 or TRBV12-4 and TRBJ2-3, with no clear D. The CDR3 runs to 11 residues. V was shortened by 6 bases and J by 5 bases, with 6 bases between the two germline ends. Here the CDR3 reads CASSTVDTQYF. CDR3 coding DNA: TGTGCCAGCAGCACAGTAGATACGCAGTATTTT.

The DNA of the CDR3 is TGCGCCAGCAGTGAACAGGGAGGCTACGAGCAGTACTTC. Residues: CASSEQGGYEQYF. V usage is TRBV10-1 and J usage is TRBJ2-7; the D gene could be TRBD1 or TRBD2 (6 bases each). This CDR3 comprises 13 residues. V lost 3 bases, J lost 3 bases, and 9 bases lay in between. CDR1 WNHNN and CDR2 SYGVQD come from the germline V gene (reference sequence).

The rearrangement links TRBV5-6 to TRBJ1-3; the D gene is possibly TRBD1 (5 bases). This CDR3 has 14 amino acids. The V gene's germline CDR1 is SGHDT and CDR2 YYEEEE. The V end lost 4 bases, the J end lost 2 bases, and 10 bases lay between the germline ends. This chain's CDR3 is CASSTPGPGNTIYF. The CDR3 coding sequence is TGTGCCAGCAGCACCCCAGGGCCTGGAAACACCATATATTTT.

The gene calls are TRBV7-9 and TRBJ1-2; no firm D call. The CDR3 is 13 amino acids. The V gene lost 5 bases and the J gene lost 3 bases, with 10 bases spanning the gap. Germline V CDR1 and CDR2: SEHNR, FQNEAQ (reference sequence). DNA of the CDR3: TGTGCCAGCAGCCCGAAGCGAGACTATGGCTACACCTTC. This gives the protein CASSPKRDYGYTF.

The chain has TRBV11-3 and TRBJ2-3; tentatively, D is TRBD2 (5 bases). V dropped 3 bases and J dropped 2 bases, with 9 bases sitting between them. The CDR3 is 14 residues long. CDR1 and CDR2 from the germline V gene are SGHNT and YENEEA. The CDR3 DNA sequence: TGTGCCAGCAGCTTTGCGGGCTTCACAGATACGCAGTATTTT. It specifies CASSFAGFTDTQYF.

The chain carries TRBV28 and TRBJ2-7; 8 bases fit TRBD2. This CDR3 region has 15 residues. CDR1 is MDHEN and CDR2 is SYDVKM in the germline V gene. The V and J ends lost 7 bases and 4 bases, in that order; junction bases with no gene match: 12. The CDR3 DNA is TGTGCCAGCACCGTCCCGAGCGGGAGCGGGTACGAGCAGTACTTC. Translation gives CASTVPSGSGYEQYF.

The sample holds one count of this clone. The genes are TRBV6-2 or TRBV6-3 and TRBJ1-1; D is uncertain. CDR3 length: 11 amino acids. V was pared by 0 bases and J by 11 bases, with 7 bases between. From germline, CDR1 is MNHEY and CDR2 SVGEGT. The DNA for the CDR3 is TGTGCCAGCAGTTACTCCGGAGAGGCTTTCTTT. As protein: CASSYSGEAFF.

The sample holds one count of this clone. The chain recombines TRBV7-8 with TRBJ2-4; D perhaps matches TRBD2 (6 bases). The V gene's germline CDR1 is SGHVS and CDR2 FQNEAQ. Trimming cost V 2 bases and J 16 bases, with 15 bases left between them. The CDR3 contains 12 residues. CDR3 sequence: CASSLPGLPQYF. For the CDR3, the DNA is TGTGCCAGCAGCTTACCGGGACTTCCTCAATACTTC.

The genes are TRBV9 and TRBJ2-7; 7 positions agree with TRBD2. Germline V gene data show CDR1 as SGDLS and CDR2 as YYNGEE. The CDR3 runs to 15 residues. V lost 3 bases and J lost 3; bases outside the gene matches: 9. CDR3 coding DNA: TGTGCCAGCAGCGCCCAGTGGGAGGGTGGCTACGAGCAGTACTTC. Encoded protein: CASSAQWEGGYEQYF.

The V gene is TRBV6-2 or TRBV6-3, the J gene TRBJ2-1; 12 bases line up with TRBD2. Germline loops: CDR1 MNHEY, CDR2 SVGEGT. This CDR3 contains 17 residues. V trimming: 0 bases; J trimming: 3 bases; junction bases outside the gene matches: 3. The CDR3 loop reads CASSYSASGRDYNEQFF. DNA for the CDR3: TGTGCCAGCAGTTACTCCGCTAGCGGGAGGGACTACAATGAGCAGTTCTTC.

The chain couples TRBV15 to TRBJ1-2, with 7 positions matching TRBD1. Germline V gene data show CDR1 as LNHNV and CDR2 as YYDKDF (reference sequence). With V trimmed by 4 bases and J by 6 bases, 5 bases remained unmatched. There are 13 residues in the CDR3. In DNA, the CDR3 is TGTGCCACCAGCACTAGACAGGGCGATGGCTACACCTTC. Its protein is CATSTRQGDGYTF.

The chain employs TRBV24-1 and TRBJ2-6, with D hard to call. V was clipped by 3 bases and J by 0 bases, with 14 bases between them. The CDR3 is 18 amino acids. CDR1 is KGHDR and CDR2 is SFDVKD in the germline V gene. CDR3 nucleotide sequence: TGTGCCACCAGTGATAATTCCCTTTTGAGCTCTGGGGCCAACGTCCTGACTTTC. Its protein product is CATSDNSLLSSGANVLTF.

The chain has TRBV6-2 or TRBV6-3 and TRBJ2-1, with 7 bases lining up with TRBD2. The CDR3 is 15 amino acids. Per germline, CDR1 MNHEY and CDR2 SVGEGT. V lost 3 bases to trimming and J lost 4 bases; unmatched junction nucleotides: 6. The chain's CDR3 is CASSYKLAGYNEQFF. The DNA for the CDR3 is TGTGCCAGCAGTTATAAATTAGCGGGTTACAATGAGCAGTTCTTC.

CDR3 residues: CASSLGGSGRVYNEQFF. CDR3 coding DNA: TGTGCCAGCAGCTTAGGAGGTAGCGGGAGAGTTTACAATGAGCAGTTCTTC. The rearrangement links TRBV7-2 to TRBJ2-1, with 9 bases aligning to TRBD2. The ends lost 1 base at V and 4 bases at J; junction bases unmatched: 8. Per the germline V gene, CDR1 is SGHTA and CDR2 is FQGNSA. The CDR3 runs to 17 residues.